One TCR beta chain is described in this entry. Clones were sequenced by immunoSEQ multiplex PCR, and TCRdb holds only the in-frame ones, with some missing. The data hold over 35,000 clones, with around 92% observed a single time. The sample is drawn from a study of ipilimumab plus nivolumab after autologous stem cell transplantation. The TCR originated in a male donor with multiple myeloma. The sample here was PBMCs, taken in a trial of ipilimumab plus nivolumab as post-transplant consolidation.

Written as DNA, the CDR3 is TGTGCCAGCAGCTTAGGGGGCCGACAGGGTGGCCGGTCCGAGCAGTACTTC. Encoded protein: CASSLGGRQGGRSEQYF. The V and J genes are TRBV7-2 and TRBJ2-7, with 7 bases identical to TRBD1. This CDR3 comprises 17 residues. Germline V lookup: CDR1 SGHTA, CDR2 FQGNSA. Trimming removed 1 base from V and 6 bases from J; junction bases left unmatched: 15.